These T cell receptor beta chains were read from a single sample in a study of T cell responses to AZD1222 COVID-19 vaccine. The data were produced by immunoSEQ multiplex PCR, yet TCRdb's version contains in-frame clones alone and is incomplete. The sample yields 150,000 to 200,000 clones, 70% to 90% seen once. The specimen comprised peripheral blood, sampled 28 days after the second AZD1222 dose. The receptors derive from an adult who received the AZD1222 COVID-19 vaccine. CDR3s include the opening cysteine and the closing phenylalanine or tryptophan. D genes are given only for firm matches. Clone size is not always given. Where it is, it says once, few, many or a class for expanded clones.

cdr3_nt cdr3_aa v_call d_call clone_size j_call
TGTGCCAGCAGCGGCCTTAGGCTGGCGGGAGATACGCAGTATTTT CASSGLRLAGDTQYF TRBV7-8 NA NA TRBJ2-3
TGTGCCAGCAGTCGGGGGAACTATGGCTACACCTTC CASSRGNYGYTF TRBV12-3/TRBV12-4 NA few TRBJ1-2
TGTGCCAGCAGCGTAGACGCTAGCGCTGATAATGAGCAGTTCTTC CASSVDASADNEQFF TRBV9 NA NA TRBJ2-1
TGTGCCAGCAGCCCAGGGGACAGGCCGAACACTGAAGCTTTCTTT CASSPGDRPNTEAFF TRBV28 TRBD1 NA TRBJ1-1
TGTGCCAGCAGTCCGGGGGGGGCACCTAGCTATGGCTACACCTTC CASSPGGAPSYGYTF TRBV5-6 NA NA TRBJ1-2
TGTGCCAGCAGCTACGGACAGGGGGTTTCTGGAAACACCATATATTTT CASSYGQGVSGNTIYF TRBV9 TRBD1 NA TRBJ1-3
TGTGCCAGCAGCTTAGGCAGGGCTGGCTCACCCCTCCACTTT CASSLGRAGSPLHF TRBV11-3 NA NA TRBJ1-6
TGTGCCACCAGTTTAGCGGGAAATGAGCAGTTCTTC CATSLAGNEQFF TRBV24-1 TRBD2 NA TRBJ2-1
TGTGCCACCAGTGATGATAGGACTAGCGGGAGGGCAGATACGCAGTATTTT CATSDDRTSGRADTQYF TRBV24-1 TRBD2 NA TRBJ2-3
TGTGCCAGCAGTCTTCCGACTAGCGGGAGTCCCTACGAGCAGTACTTC CASSLPTSGSPYEQYF TRBV28 TRBD2 NA TRBJ2-7
TGTGCCAGCAGCTTAGAGGTGAGACTCTCCGAGCAGTACTTC CASSLEVRLSEQYF TRBV7-2 NA NA TRBJ2-7
TGTGCCAGCAGCCCCGGGGGAGGCCGGGAGCAGTACTTC CASSPGGGREQYF TRBV11-2 NA NA TRBJ2-7
TGTGCCAGCAGCAAACGCGGACAGTTAGCCTACGAGCAGTACTTC CASSKRGQLAYEQYF TRBV21-1 NA few TRBJ2-7
TGTGCCAGCTCACCACCAAGCGGATCCTACGAGCAGTACTTC CASSPPSGSYEQYF TRBV18 NA NA TRBJ2-7
TGTGCCACCAGTGATCCCATTTCTCGGACTGGGGGCGCAGATACGCAGTATTTT CATSDPISRTGGADTQYF TRBV24-1 NA once TRBJ2-3